The 31 T cell receptor beta chains reported below all come from one sample, sequenced in a study of blood T cells in healthy people across ages. For the second PCR, which ran for roughly 6 to 11 cycles, a sample-barcoded 5' primer and a J-beta primer mix were used. TCRdb reprocessed the 5' RACE reads via MiXCR and lists one record per CDR3 protein. The sample holds over 1,500,000 distinct CDR3 sequences, about 39% seen once. Sequencing was carried out using blood. Receptors originate from a human donor in good health.

The chain carries TRBV28 and TRBJ2-4, with no clear D. The ends were cut back, 3 bases at V and 4 bases at J, with 16 bases in the middle. Looked up from germline, CDR1 is MDHEN and CDR2 is SYDVKM. The CDR3 contains 16 residues. CDR3 bases: TGTGCCAGCAGTTTCGATTACACAGACCTAAAAAACATTCAGTACTTC. This codes for CASSFDYTDLKNIQYF.

Worth noting for this clonotype: Relative to the germline gene, one junction end is altered; a read error may explain this. V is TRBV20-1 and J is TRBJ2-7; D not resolved. This CDR3 comprises 12 residues. Germline loops: CDR1 DFQATT, CDR2 SNEGSKA (reference sequence). CDR3 coding DNA: TGCAGTGCCCCGACTGGGTCCTACGGGCAGTACTTC. Protein sequence: CSAPTGSYGQYF.

This chain joins TRBV18 and TRBJ1-1, with TRBD1 identical over 7 bases. Germline CDR1 KGHSH, CDR2 LQKENI. V shed 4 bases, J shed 4 bases, and the junction held 6 bases outside the gene matches. The CDR3 spans 14 residues. CDR3 DNA: TGTGCCAGCTCACAGGGGGCGTTAGGCACTGAAGCTTTCTTT. It yields the protein CASSQGALGTEAFF. The whole variable domain, filled in from reference TRBV18 and TRBJ1-1, reads NAGVMQNPRHLVRRRGQEARLRCSPMKGHSHVYWYRQLPEEGLKFMVYLQKENIIDESGMPKERFSAEFPKEGPSILRIQQVVRGDSAAYFCASSQGALGTEAFFGQGTRLTVV.

On this clonotype itself: Relative to the germline gene, one junction end is altered; a read error may explain this. This sequence joins TRBV5-1 and TRBJ1-2; D is uncertain. Germline V gene lookup returns CDR1 SGHRS and CDR2 YFSETQ. This CDR3 contains 17 residues. CDR3 amino acids: CASSLAPDMRVGYGYTF. CDR3 nucleotide sequence: TGCGCCAGCAGCTTGGCACCAGACATGAGGGTCGGCTATGGCTACACTTTC.

This clonotype was seen a handful of times. V and J are TRBV7-3 and TRBJ2-1, with unresolved D. This CDR3 contains 14 residues. The germline gives CDR1 SGHTA, CDR2 FQGTGA. Between the trimmed V and J ends, which lost 2 bases and 8 bases, there was a span of 13 bases. This chain's CDR3 is CASSLLSRSDEQFF. The CDR3 DNA is TGTGCCAGCAGCTTATTGTCCCGTTCTGATGAGCAGTTCTTC.

The genes are TRBV20-1 and TRBJ2-3, with TRBD1 identical over 8 bases. Germline-derived CDR1 and CDR2 are DFQATT and SNEGSKA (reference sequence). V lost 4 bases and J lost 3; bases outside the gene matches: 6. The CDR3 spans 14 residues. The CDR3 DNA reads TGCAGTGCTACCGGGACAGGACATACAGATACGCAGTATTTT. Translated, it gives CSATGTGHTDTQYF.

Only a few counts were recorded for this clonotype. This chain connects TRBV12-3 or TRBV12-4 to TRBJ2-1; D is ambiguous. With 5 bases removed from V and 0 bases from J, the gap between germline ends came to 8 bases. CDR3 size: 14 residues. CDR3 in DNA: TGTGCCAGCAGTCCAGTTATCTCCTACAATGAGCAGTTCTTC. Its protein is CASSPVISYNEQFF.

A note on this clonotype: A much larger clone differs by one base, so this may be a read error. The CDR3 sequence: CASSYSWQGNTEAFF. The CDR3 DNA is TGTGCCAGCAGTTACTCGTGGCAGGGGAACACTGAAGCTTTCTTT. This chain uses TRBV6-5 with TRBJ1-1; D is possibly TRBD1 (5 bases). This CDR3 is 15 amino acids long. V lost 0 bases and J lost 1, with 9 bases in between. From germline, CDR1 is MNHEY and CDR2 SVGAGI.

This clonotype was detected a few times. The chain joins TRBV14 to TRBJ1-4; D gene ambiguous. Trimming stripped 3 bases from V and 7 bases from J, with 9 bases between. The CDR3 is 13 amino acids. Germline values: CDR1 SGHDN, CDR2 FVKESK. The CDR3: CASSQPEGEKLFF. The CDR3, as DNA: TGTGCCAGCAGCCAGCCGGAGGGTGAAAAACTGTTTTTT.

V usage is TRBV27 and J usage is TRBJ2-3; D may be TRBD2 (6 bases). The CDR3 runs 15 residues. V lost 3 bases, J lost 2 bases, and 12 bases lay in between. The germline V gene encodes CDR1 MNHEY and CDR2 SMNVEV (reference sequence). The CDR3 sequence is CASSLAGSTTDTQYF. The CDR3 DNA is TGTGCCAGCAGTTTGGCGGGATCCACCACAGATACGCAGTATTTT.

The V gene is TRBV5-4, the J gene TRBJ2-1; TRBD2 aligns across 9 bases. Trimming removed 5 bases from V and 4 bases from J; junction bases left unmatched: 7. Germline loops: CDR1 SGHNT, CDR2 YYREEE (reference sequence). This CDR3 spans 15 amino acids. This chain's CDR3 is CASSGSGRIYNEQFF. DNA of the CDR3: TGTGCCAGCAGTGGGAGCGGGAGGATATACAATGAGCAGTTCTTC.

The sample holds a few counts of this clonotype. The chain has TRBV5-5 and TRBJ1-5; D is unclear. V was trimmed by 1 base and J by 3 bases, leaving 5 bases between them. This CDR3 has 13 residues. CDR1 and CDR2 from the germline V gene are SGHKS and YYEKEE (reference sequence). DNA of the CDR3: TGTGCCAGCAGCTTGAGGTTCAATCAGCCCCAGCATTTT. Translating gives CASSLRFNQPQHF.

The chain is built from TRBV7-9 and TRBJ1-4; unclear D gene. Deletions cut 4 bases from V and 4 bases from J, with 13 bases between. The CDR3 is 15 amino acids. Per germline, CDR1 SEHNR and CDR2 FQNEAQ (reference sequence). CDR3 in amino acids: CASSSYGLFNEKLFF. CDR3 bases: TGTGCCAGCAGCTCATACGGGCTATTTAATGAAAAACTGTTTTTT.

Only a few counts were recorded for this clonotype. In DNA form, the CDR3 reads TGTGCCAGCAGCTTCCGGACAGGGGGGACTTACGAGCAGTACTTC. Its protein is CASSFRTGGTYEQYF. The chain recombines TRBV13 with TRBJ2-7; 10 bases agree with TRBD1. V was clipped by 3 bases and J by 4 bases; unmatched bases: 6. The CDR3 is made up of 15 amino acids. In germline, CDR1 is PRHDT, CDR2 FYEKMQ (reference sequence).

This clonotype was counted only a few times. The chain combines TRBV10-3 with TRBJ2-5; D might be TRBD2 (6 bases). Germline lookup yields CDR1 ENHRY and CDR2 SYGVKD. V shed 7 bases and J shed 7 bases, with 10 bases lying between them. This CDR3 is 11 amino acids long. For the CDR3, the DNA is TGTGCCATCAAGGTGCGGGGGACCCAGTACTTC. Protein product: CAIKVRGTQYF.

This clonotype was seen a handful of times. The gene calls are TRBV6-4 and TRBJ1-2; TRBD1 is a possible D gene (5 bases). Between the trimmed V and J ends, which lost 4 bases and 3 bases, there was a span of 9 bases. The CDR3 sequence is 13 residues long. CDR1 MRHNA and CDR2 SNTAGT come from the germline V gene. CDR3 DNA: TGTGCCAGCAGTGTAGAGGGGCACTATGGCTACACCTTC. It yields the protein CASSVEGHYGYTF.

This clonotype was observed a handful of times. For the CDR3, the DNA is TGTGCCAGCACGGGACAGGGTTATAATTCACCCCTCCACTTT. The encoded protein is CASTGQGYNSPLHF. This chain links TRBV11-3 with TRBJ1-6, with 9 bases fitting TRBD1. CDR1 SGHNT and CDR2 YENEEA come from the germline V gene. The CDR3 loop spans 14 amino acids. Trimming cost V 7 bases and J 4 bases; bases outside gene matches: 2.

This clonotype was seen a few times. This chain uses TRBV7-9 with TRBJ1-5, with D uncertain. Germline V CDR1 and CDR2: SEHNR, FQNEAQ (reference sequence). The V and J ends lost 5 bases and 6 bases respectively, with 11 bases between them. CDR3 size: 13 residues. The chain's CDR3 is CASSPPGLQPQHF. The CDR3 DNA reads TGTGCCAGCAGCCCCCCCGGACTTCAGCCCCAGCATTTT.

The chain uses TRBV2 and TRBJ1-5, with 7 bases fitting TRBD1. Trimming at V came to 1 base and at J to 7 bases, leaving 16 bases not matched to a gene. Germline V gives CDR1 SNHLY, CDR2 FYNNEI. The CDR3 consists of 18 residues. CDR3 nucleotide sequence: TGTGCCAGCAGTGAAGGTCTCACAGGGGCATTCACCAGGCAGCCCCAGCATTTT. Translating gives CASSEGLTGAFTRQPQHF.

The gene calls are TRBV19 and TRBJ2-6; D is unclear. V was pared by 8 bases and J by 2 bases, with 10 bases between. Looked up from germline, CDR1 is LNHDA and CDR2 is SQIVND (reference sequence). This CDR3 is 14 amino acids long. CDR3 nucleotides: TGTGCCAGTTCGGTATCGGCTGGGGCCAACGTCCTGACTTTC. It codes for CASSVSAGANVLTF.

This chain uses TRBV27 with TRBJ2-5, with 9 bases that match TRBD2. V lost 4 bases, J lost 0 bases, and 9 bases stayed unmatched. Germline V CDR1 and CDR2: MNHEY, SMNVEV (reference sequence). The CDR3 has 17 amino acids. The CDR3 coding sequence is TGTGCCAGCAGTTCCCTGTTTGGCGGGGGGGACCAAGAGACCCAGTACTTC. The encoded protein is CASSSLFGGGDQETQYF.

For this clonotype: One end of the junction is discordant with germline, which a read error may explain. The chain is built from TRBV29-1 and TRBJ2-2; 11 bases are shared with TRBD1. Germline V gives CDR1 SQVTM, CDR2 ANQGSEA. The CDR3 is 16 amino acids. CDR3 protein: CSVDAGQGANNGELFF. The CDR3 nucleotides read TGCAGCGTTGACGCCGGACAGGGGGCGAACAACGGGGAGCTGTTTTTT.

This clonotype turned up a few times. The CDR3 nucleotides are TGTGCCAGCAGCTCCGATCCACAGGGAAATGAAAAACTGTTTTTT. Translating it yields CASSSDPQGNEKLFF. This sequence joins TRBV12-3 or TRBV12-4 and TRBJ1-4; D may be TRBD1 (6 bases). There are 15 residues in the CDR3. V was pared by 6 bases and J by 5 bases, with 16 bases between.

This clonotype appeared once. The V gene is TRBV3-1, the J gene TRBJ2-3; D is undetermined. Germline CDR1 is LGHDT and CDR2 is YNNKEL (reference sequence). V lost 6 bases and J lost 0, with 13 bases in between. The CDR3 is 15 amino acids. The CDR3 DNA reads as TGTGCCAGCAGTCTTCAAACGGCGAGCACAGATACGCAGTATTTT. This encodes CASSLQTASTDTQYF.

Ten or more counts support this clonotype. The V gene is TRBV3-1, the J gene TRBJ1-2, with D unresolved. CDR1 and CDR2 from the germline V gene are LGHDT and YNNKEL (reference sequence). Trimming cost V 3 bases and J 2 bases, with 1 base left between them. The CDR3 is 11 amino acids. The CDR3 DNA follows: TGTGCCAGCAGCCAGAACTATGGCTACACCTTC. Translating it yields CASSQNYGYTF.

V is TRBV4-1 and J is TRBJ1-1; TRBD1 might be the D (5 bases). Trimming cost V 5 bases and J 4 bases, with 14 bases left between them. Germline V lookup: CDR1 MGHRA, CDR2 YSYEKL. The CDR3 runs 14 residues. CDR3 nucleotide sequence: TGCGCCAGCAGCGGCCGGGGCGGGAGCACTGAAGCTTTCTTT. This gives the protein CASSGRGGSTEAFF.

This clonotype turned up a few times. V usage is TRBV4-3 and J usage is TRBJ2-7; D not certain. V gave up 0 bases and J gave up 7 bases, with 7 bases separating them. CDR1 is LGHNA and CDR2 is YSLEER in the germline V gene. This CDR3 spans 12 amino acids. CDR3 bases: TGCGCCAGCAGCCAAGATGGTGCGGAGCAGTACTTC. Its translation: CASSQDGAEQYF.

This rearrangement joins TRBV5-1 to TRBJ2-1, with TRBD2 matching over 8 bases. The germline gives CDR1 SGHRS, CDR2 YFSETQ. The CDR3 is 15 amino acids. The trim removed 0 bases at V and 7 bases at J, leaving 6 bases unmatched. CDR3 residues: CASSLGASGWNEQFF. DNA of the CDR3: TGCGCCAGCAGCTTGGGGGCTAGCGGGTGGAATGAGCAGTTCTTC.

The CDR3 bases are TGTGCCAGCAGCTTAGATCTTAGATACAACACCGGGGAGCTGTTTTTT. Translated: CASSLDLRYNTGELFF. The gene calls are TRBV11-3 and TRBJ2-2; no clear D gene. The CDR3 is 16 amino acids. V was pared by 0 bases and J by 2 bases, with 10 bases between. Germline lookup yields CDR1 SGHNT and CDR2 YENEEA.

The table lists this clonotype with a few counts. J is TRBJ1-2 and V is TRBV24-1; 7 bases agree with TRBD1. The CDR3 spans 15 residues. Trimming at V came to 4 bases and at J to 4 bases, leaving 8 bases not matched to a gene. Looked up from germline, CDR1 is KGHDR and CDR2 is SFDVKD. CDR3 in amino acids: CATSDPGQAPYGYTF. For the CDR3, the DNA is TGTGCCACCAGTGACCCCGGACAGGCCCCCTATGGCTACACCTTC.

This clonotype was counted at least ten times. V gene TRBV12-3 or TRBV12-4 combines with J gene TRBJ1-2; D is uncertain. The CDR3 sequence is 12 residues long. The ends were cut back, 6 bases at V and 2 bases at J, with 7 bases in the middle. In DNA, the CDR3 is TGTGCCAGCAGGGCCTTCAACTATGGCTACACCTTC. Protein product: CASRAFNYGYTF.